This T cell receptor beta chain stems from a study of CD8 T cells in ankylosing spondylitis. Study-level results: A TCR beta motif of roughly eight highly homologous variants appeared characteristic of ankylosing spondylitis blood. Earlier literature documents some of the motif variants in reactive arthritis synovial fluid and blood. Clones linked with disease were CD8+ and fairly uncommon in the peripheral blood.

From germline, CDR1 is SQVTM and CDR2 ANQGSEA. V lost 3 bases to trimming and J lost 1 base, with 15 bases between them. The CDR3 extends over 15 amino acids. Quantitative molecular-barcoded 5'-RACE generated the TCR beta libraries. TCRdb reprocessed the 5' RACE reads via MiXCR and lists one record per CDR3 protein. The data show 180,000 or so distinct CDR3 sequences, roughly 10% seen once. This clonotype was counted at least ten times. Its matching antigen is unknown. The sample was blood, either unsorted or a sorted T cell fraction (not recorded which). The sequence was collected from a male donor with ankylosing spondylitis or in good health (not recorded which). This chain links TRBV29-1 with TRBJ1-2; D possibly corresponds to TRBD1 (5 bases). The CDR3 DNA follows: TGCAGCGTTGAGGAGGCAGGGAGTGTTAACTATGGCTACACCTTC. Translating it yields CSVEEAGSVNYGYTF.